One sample yielded the 27 T cell receptor beta chains listed below, sequenced in a study of blood T cell repertoires in COVID-19. Measured with immunoSEQ multiplex PCR; TCRdb has only the in-frame clones, and not every one. Among 150,000 to 200,000 clones listed, 80% to 90% were seen once. Sequences were obtained from peripheral blood. These receptors all stem from a human donor in a cohort sampled during active COVID-19.

The rearrangement joins TRBV20-1 to TRBJ2-1; TRBD1 matches 7 bases. This CDR3 is 16 amino acids long. Germline V gives CDR1 DFQATT, CDR2 SNEGSKA (reference sequence). Trimming at V came to 3 bases and at J to 7 bases, leaving 15 bases not matched to a gene. This chain's CDR3 is CSASDPLRGQRNEQFF. As DNA, the CDR3 is TGCAGTGCTAGTGACCCTTTGAGGGGGCAGCGTAATGAGCAGTTCTTC.

The chain carries TRBV27 and TRBJ2-1; 12 nucleotides agree with TRBD2. The trim removed 7 bases at V and 2 bases at J, leaving 6 bases unmatched. This CDR3 comprises 16 residues. Germline V gene data show CDR1 as MNHEY and CDR2 as SMNVEV (reference sequence). For the CDR3, the DNA is TGTGCCAGCAAAAGACTAGCGGGAGACACCTACAATGAGCAGTTCTTC. Translating it yields CASKRLAGDTYNEQFF.

The genes are TRBV4-2 and TRBJ2-2; TRBD2 agrees at 8 bases. The V and J ends lost 4 bases and 5 bases, in that order; junction bases with no gene match: 9. The CDR3 extends over 16 amino acids. Germline V CDR1 and CDR2: LGHNA, YNFKEQ. The CDR3: CASSPGLVESTGELFF. For the CDR3, the DNA is TGTGCCAGCAGCCCGGGACTAGTAGAGTCAACCGGGGAGCTGTTTTTT.

This chain uses TRBV7-3 with TRBJ1-5, with no clear D. Germline CDR1 SGHTA, CDR2 FQGTGA. The CDR3 is 13 amino acids. Trimming took 5 bases from V and 4 from J, leaving 9 bases between them. The CDR3 sequence is CASSDAGNQPQHF. The CDR3 DNA is TGTGCCAGCAGCGACGCGGGGAATCAGCCCCAGCATTTT.

This chain connects TRBV12-3 or TRBV12-4 to TRBJ2-3, with a possible D match to TRBD1 (5 bases). V was trimmed by 5 bases and J by 5 bases, leaving 8 bases between them. CDR3 size: 12 residues. This chain's CDR3 is CASSPRVDTQYF. The DNA for the CDR3 is TGTGCCAGCAGTCCCAGGGTAGATACGCAGTATTTT.

This clone has a handful of counts. The rearrangement links TRBV6-5 to TRBJ1-3; 7 bases match TRBD1. Germline CDR1 and CDR2: MNHEY and SVGAGI. J lost 4 bases, V lost 7 bases, and 4 bases had no gene match. The CDR3 runs to 13 residues. The CDR3 coding sequence is TGTGCCAGCACTCCCAGGGGGGGAAACACCATATATTTT. Translating it yields CASTPRGGNTIYF.

This chain links TRBV6-4 with TRBJ2-3, with 9 bases identical to TRBD1. Per the germline V gene, CDR1 is MRHNA and CDR2 is SNTAGT. J gave up 5 bases and V 5 bases, and 8 bases lay outside the gene matches. This CDR3 is built from 15 residues. CDR3 coding DNA: TGTGCCAGCAGTCCACAGGGGGCGCGGAGAGATACGCAGTATTTT. This sequence encodes CASSPQGARRDTQYF.

The sample holds one count of this clone. The chain carries TRBV13 and TRBJ2-2; 9 bases agree with TRBD2. Germline-derived CDR1 and CDR2 are PRHDT and FYEKMQ (reference sequence). V dropped 7 bases and J dropped 6; count of bases not matched to a gene: 3. The CDR3 sequence is 13 residues long. The CDR3 bases are TGTGCCAGCAACATAGCGGGAGCCGGGGAGCTGTTTTTT. Its protein product is CASNIAGAGELFF.

The chain is built from TRBV10-3 and TRBJ1-5; D is unclear. Germline V gives CDR1 ENHRY, CDR2 SYGVKD. The CDR3 runs 14 residues. Trimming pared 0 bases from V and 4 bases from J, leaving 7 bases between. CDR3 amino acids: CAISESMENQPQHF. The CDR3 nucleotides are TGTGCCATCAGTGAGTCGATGGAGAATCAGCCCCAGCATTTT.

The V call is TRBV19, the J call TRBJ1-5, with 11 bases identical to TRBD1. Unmatched junction bases numbered 8, after V lost 5 bases and J lost 5 bases. Looked up from germline, CDR1 is LNHDA and CDR2 is SQIVND (reference sequence). The CDR3 sequence is 16 residues long. CDR3: CASSAMDRGPYQPQHF. The CDR3 DNA follows: TGTGCCAGTAGTGCTATGGACAGGGGGCCTTATCAGCCCCAGCATTTT.

V is TRBV15 and J is TRBJ1-5; D is unclear. This CDR3 region has 15 residues. V was pared by 2 bases and J by 4 bases, with 12 bases between. CDR1 is LNHNV and CDR2 is YYDKDF in the germline V gene (reference sequence). CDR3 residues: CATSRFGGENQPQHF. As DNA, the CDR3 is TGTGCCACCAGCAGATTCGGCGGGGAGAATCAGCCCCAGCATTTT.

The chain recombines TRBV28 with TRBJ1-3, with TRBD1 matching 7 bases. V trimming: 3 bases; J trimming: 3 bases; junction bases outside the gene matches: 5. The CDR3 runs to 15 residues. Per the germline V gene, CDR1 is MDHEN and CDR2 is SYDVKM. CDR3 loop: CASSFLGGFGNTIYF. CDR3 coding DNA: TGTGCCAGCAGTTTTCTAGGGGGCTTTGGAAACACCATATATTTT.

The chain links TRBV6-5 to TRBJ1-5, with TRBD1 matching over 11 bases. This CDR3 region has 15 residues. The V and J ends lost 7 bases and 5 bases, in that order; junction bases with no gene match: 7. Germline V gene lookup returns CDR1 MNHEY and CDR2 SVGAGI. The CDR3 sequence: CASKMDRGQDQPQHF. CDR3 DNA sequence: TGTGCCAGCAAAATGGACAGGGGGCAGGATCAGCCCCAGCATTTT.

J is TRBJ2-1 and V is TRBV6-5; 9 nucleotides agree with TRBD1. CDR1 is MNHEY and CDR2 is SVGAGI in the germline V gene. With 6 bases clipped from V and 5 bases from J, the junction kept 8 bases outside the gene matches. This CDR3 has 15 residues. CDR3 nucleotides: TGTGCCAGCAGATTAACAGGGGGCCGGGACAATGAGCAGTTCTTC. Amino acid sequence: CASRLTGGRDNEQFF.

The V gene is TRBV7-3, the J gene TRBJ2-1, with D possibly TRBD2 on 6 matching bases. V gave up 1 base and J gave up 4 bases, with 14 bases separating them. The germline V gene has CDR1 SGHTA and CDR2 FQGTGA. This CDR3 comprises 16 residues. The CDR3 DNA follows: TGTGCCAGCAGCTTAAGTCCCGGGAGTTTGTACAATGAGCAGTTCTTC. Its translation: CASSLSPGSLYNEQFF. Drawing the rest from reference TRBV7-3 and TRBJ2-1, the complete variable domain is GAGVSQTPSNKVTEKGKYVELRCDPISGHTALYWYRQSLGQGPEFLIYFQGTGAADDSGLPNDRFFAVRPEGSVSTLKIQRTERGDSAVYLCASSLSPGSLYNEQFFGPGTRLTVL.

The chain joins TRBV25-1 to TRBJ1-3; maybe TRBD1 (6 bases). The CDR3 is 14 residues long. CDR1 and CDR2 from the germline V gene are MGHDK and SYGVNS. The V and J ends lost 2 bases and 3 bases respectively, with 8 bases between them. CDR3 loop: CASSELGGGNTIYF. In DNA, the CDR3 is TGTGCCAGCAGTGAACTAGGGGGTGGAAACACCATATATTTT.

The table lists this clone with a few counts. The rearrangement joins TRBV3-1 (or the pseudogene TRBV3-2) to TRBJ1-2, with a weak D call TRBD1 (5 bases). The CDR3 length is 15 residues. The V gene's germline CDR1 is LGHDT and CDR2 YNNKEL (reference sequence). Trimming removed 4 bases at V and 8 bases at J, with 20 bases between. CDR3: CASSPTIGGGFGYTF. In nucleotides, the CDR3 is TGTGCCAGCAGCCCAACAATCGGCGGGGGTTTCGGCTACACCTTC.

This clone was detected a few times. The chain joins TRBV27 to TRBJ1-5, with TRBD1 matching 9 bases. The CDR3 runs to 15 residues. The V gene's germline CDR1 is MNHEY and CDR2 SMNVEV (reference sequence). Trimming removed 2 bases from V and 6 bases from J; junction bases left unmatched: 5. DNA for the CDR3: TGTGCCAGCAGTTTAAGGGGACAGGGCGGTCAGCCCCAGCATTTT. Its translation is CASSLRGQGGQPQHF.

The rearrangement links TRBV9 to TRBJ2-1; 7 nucleotides line up with TRBD2. This CDR3 is built from 17 residues. V dropped 4 bases and J dropped 8; count of bases not matched to a gene: 18. Germline V gene sequence: CDR1 SGDLS, CDR2 YYNGEE. The CDR3 region is CASSPRGRENLWDEQFF. In nucleotides, the CDR3 is TGTGCCAGCAGCCCTAGAGGGCGGGAGAATTTGTGGGATGAGCAGTTCTTC.

The rearrangement links TRBV5-4 to TRBJ1-1; 10 nucleotides line up with TRBD1. The CDR3 loop spans 15 amino acids. Unmatched junction bases numbered 4, after V lost 4 bases and J lost 1 base. Looked up from germline, CDR1 is SGHNT and CDR2 is YYREEE (reference sequence). CDR3 loop: CASSQRQGANTEAFF. CDR3 bases: TGTGCCAGCAGCCAACGACAGGGGGCGAACACTGAAGCTTTCTTT.

V is TRBV7-2 and J is TRBJ2-2; 11 bases line up with TRBD2. The CDR3 runs to 15 residues. CDR1 and CDR2 (germline): SGHTA, FQGNSA. V was clipped by 8 bases and J by 6 bases; unmatched bases: 8. This CDR3 is CASRYNSGGAGELFF. Written as DNA, the CDR3 is TGTGCCAGCCGTTATAATAGCGGGGGGGCCGGGGAGCTGTTTTTT.

This clone showed up just a few times. V usage is TRBV3-1 (or the pseudogene TRBV3-2) and J usage is TRBJ1-5, with a possible D match to TRBD1 (6 bases). Per germline, CDR1 LGHDT and CDR2 YNNKEL (reference sequence). V was trimmed by 1 base and J by 7 bases, leaving 11 bases between them. CDR3 length: 14 residues. The CDR3 here is CASSQVQGRQPQHF. CDR3 DNA sequence: TGTGCCAGCAGCCAAGTTCAGGGGCGGCAGCCCCAGCATTTT.

There are a few counts of this clone. V and J are TRBV7-2 and TRBJ1-1; tentative D call: TRBD1 (5 bases). Between the trimmed V and J ends, which lost 1 base and 5 bases, there was a span of 14 bases. The CDR3 extends over 15 amino acids. The germline V gene has CDR1 SGHTA and CDR2 FQGNSA. As DNA, the CDR3 is TGTGCCAGCAGCTTAGTGGGCCAGGGAAGGACTGAAGCTTTCTTT. Amino acids: CASSLVGQGRTEAFF.

The CDR3 DNA follows: TGTGCCAGCAGCTTAGTTGATAGCGGGGGTTTAGGGGCCTACGAGCAGTACTTC. It specifies CASSLVDSGGLGAYEQYF. The rearrangement joins TRBV7-2 to TRBJ2-7, with 9 positions matching TRBD2. The V gene end was trimmed by 1 base and the J gene end by 2 bases; junction bases not matched to a gene: 12. Germline V gene data show CDR1 as SGHTA and CDR2 as FQGNSA. This CDR3 contains 18 residues. Combining the CDR3 with reference TRBV7-2 and TRBJ2-7 gives the whole variable domain GAGVSQSPSNKVTEKGKDVELRCDPISGHTALYWYRQSLGQGLEFLIYFQGNSAPDKSGLPSDRFSAERTGGSVSTLTIQRTQQEDSAVYLCASSLVDSGGLGAYEQYFGPGTRLTVT.

This clone was counted a few times. This rearrangement joins TRBV29-1 to TRBJ1-2; 7 nucleotides match TRBD1. Trimming removed 6 bases from V and 6 bases from J; junction bases left unmatched: 1. The germline V gene encodes CDR1 SQVTM and CDR2 ANQGSEA. There are 10 residues in the CDR3. This chain's CDR3 is CSVTGNGYTF. The CDR3 DNA sequence: TGCAGCGTGACAGGGAATGGCTACACCTTC.

This chain connects TRBV13 to TRBJ2-7, with D uncertain. V lost 5 bases, J lost 9 bases, and 14 bases lay in between. This CDR3 contains 12 residues. Germline V gene data show CDR1 as PRHDT and CDR2 as FYEKMQ (reference sequence). CDR3 protein: CASSVYTSWQYF. The CDR3 DNA sequence: TGTGCCAGCAGCGTATATACGAGCTGGCAGTACTTC.

The rearrangement joins TRBV6-1 to TRBJ2-7; D may be TRBD1 (5 bases). CDR3 length: 15 amino acids. V lost 0 bases and J 3 bases, leaving 12 bases between the germline ends. Per germline, CDR1 MNHNS and CDR2 SASEGT. CDR3 coding DNA: TGTGCCAGCAGTGAAGCCGTGGGGCGGAACTACGAGCAGTACTTC. It codes for CASSEAVGRNYEQYF.